The 2 T cell receptor beta chains reported below all come from one sample, sequenced in a study of blood T cell repertoires in COVID-19. Here immunoSEQ multiplex PCR was the method, and the copy in TCRdb shows in-frame clones only, minus some. The repertoire has 150,000 to 180,000 clones, about 85% of them found once; the top ten carry 0.63%. The specimen sequenced was peripheral blood. The receptor set was obtained from a man aged 60 to 69 with COVID-19, enrolled during active disease.

This clone has only a few counts. The chain employs TRBV6-5 and TRBJ1-1; TRBD1 is a possible D gene (5 bases). Germline CDR1 reads MNHEY; CDR2 reads SVGAGI. V lost 1 base and J lost 1, with 7 bases in between. The CDR3 consists of 14 residues. CDR3: CASSYLDKNTEAFF. Written as DNA, the CDR3 is TGTGCCAGCAGTTACTTGGACAAGAACACTGAAGCTTTCTTT.

The rearrangement links TRBV7-2 to TRBJ1-2; perhaps TRBD1 as D (5 bases). Trimming took 5 bases from V and 7 from J, leaving 8 bases between them. The germline V gene encodes CDR1 SGHTA and CDR2 FQGNSA. The CDR3 contains 11 residues. DNA for the CDR3: TGTGCCAGCAGCGGGGGAGGTGGCTACACCTTC. It yields the protein CASSGGGGYTF. Full variable domain (rest looked up from reference TRBV7-2 and TRBJ1-2): GAGVSQSPSNKVTEKGKDVELRCDPISGHTALYWYRQSLGQGLEFLIYFQGNSAPDKSGLPSDRFSAERTGGSVSTLTIQRTQQEDSAVYLCASSGGGGYTFGSGTRLTVV.